Shown below are 21 T cell receptor beta chains from a single sample sequenced in a study of spatial heterogeneity in lung cancer. TCRdb re-called the 5' RACE reads with MiXCR, one entry per CDR3 protein. The table includes about 3,900 distinct CDR3 sequences, approximately 11% detected once. Study observations and caveats: The number of expanded tumor alpha and beta chains correlated with mutation number.

No antigens are known for them. The time point here: sample taken at primary tumor resection. The input for sequencing was lung tumor tissue, taken at surgery. The receptors derive from a male donor with early-stage non-small cell lung cancer.

The chain carries TRBV7-8 and TRBJ2-1, with unresolved D. This CDR3 has 14 amino acids. Germline V lookup: CDR1 SGHVS, CDR2 FQNEAQ. V was shortened by 7 bases and J by 9 bases, with 19 bases between the two germline ends. CDR3 DNA: TGTGCCAGCACGCCTCTCTTGATCTCGGGTGAGCAGTTCTTC. It specifies CASTPLLISGEQFF.

The chain has TRBV7-2 and TRBJ1-2, with a tentative D call TRBD1 (6 bases). The CDR3 runs 13 residues. Trimming removed 1 base from V and 11 bases from J, with 14 bases in between. Germline V gene lookup returns CDR1 SGHTA and CDR2 FQGNSA. DNA of the CDR3: TGTGCCAGCAGCTTAGGGGGGGCTGATCGGTACACCTTC. This codes for CASSLGGADRYTF. Variable domain in full (rest from reference TRBV7-2 and TRBJ1-2): GAGVSQSPSNKVTEKGKDVELRCDPISGHTALYWYRQSLGQGLEFLIYFQGNSAPDKSGLPSDRFSAERTGGSVSTLTIQRTQQEDSAVYLCASSLGGADRYTFGSGTRLTVV.

The J gene is TRBJ2-1, the V gene TRBV6-2 or TRBV6-3, with 11 positions matching TRBD1. The germline V gene encodes CDR1 MNHEY and CDR2 SVGEGT. CDR3 length: 16 residues. J gave up 4 bases and V 10 bases, and 12 bases lay outside the gene matches. The CDR3: CATQKGGTGGYNEQFF. The CDR3 DNA reads as TGTGCCACCCAAAAGGGGGGGACAGGGGGTTACAATGAGCAGTTCTTC.

This clonotype qualifies as medium-sized (0.01 to 0.1%). The gene calls are TRBV10-3 and TRBJ2-2, with 10 bases fitting TRBD2. The V and J ends lost 3 bases and 1 base, in that order; junction bases with no gene match: 2. The CDR3 is made up of 16 amino acids. Germline V gene data show CDR1 as ENHRY and CDR2 as SYGVKD. The CDR3 reads CAISDTSGMNTGELFF. CDR3 sequence (DNA): TGTGCCATCAGTGATACTAGCGGGATGAACACCGGGGAGCTGTTTTTT.

This chain links TRBV19 with TRBJ1-2; 7 nucleotides line up with TRBD1. The V gene end was trimmed by 7 bases and the J gene end by 4 bases; junction bases not matched to a gene: 9. The CDR3 sequence is 14 residues long. The germline gives CDR1 LNHDA, CDR2 SQIVND (reference sequence). CDR3 bases: TGTGCCAGTACTTCACAGGGGACCTCCTATGGCTACACCTTC. Its protein is CASTSQGTSYGYTF.

The rearrangement joins TRBV7-2 to TRBJ2-3; tentatively, D is TRBD2 (5 bases). Germline assignment: CDR1 SGHTA and CDR2 FQGNSA. The V end was cut by 9 bases, the J end by 6 bases, with 16 bases between. The CDR3 length is 13 residues. The CDR3 here is CASSVRGRDTQYF. The CDR3 DNA sequence: TGTGCCAGTAGCGTCCGGGGAAGGGATACGCAGTATTTT.

This clonotype has just a few counts. The V and J genes are TRBV11-2 and TRBJ1-4, with D possibly TRBD1 on 5 matching bases. Germline-derived CDR1 and CDR2 are SGHAT and FQNNGV. CDR3 size: 15 residues. Trimming stripped 5 bases from V and 2 bases from J, with 12 bases between. CDR3 nucleotide sequence: TGTGCCAGCAGCCCCGCGGGGGTGACTAATGAAAAACTGTTTTTT. Residues: CASSPAGVTNEKLFF.

This chain joins TRBV18 and TRBJ2-2; possibly TRBD1 or TRBD2 for D (5 bases each). Germline V gene lookup returns CDR1 KGHSH and CDR2 LQKENI. The germline V and J ends were trimmed by 6 bases and 2 bases, with 16 bases remaining between them. The CDR3 has 16 amino acids. The CDR3 spells CASSGTGYDNTGELFF. The CDR3 nucleotides read TGTGCCAGCTCCGGGACCGGCTACGATAACACCGGGGAGCTGTTTTTT. Using reference TRBV18 and TRBJ2-2 for the parts outside the CDR3, the full variable domain is NAGVMQNPRHLVRRRGQEARLRCSPMKGHSHVYWYRQLPEEGLKFMVYLQKENIIDESGMPKERFSAEFPKEGPSILRIQQVVRGDSAAYFCASSGTGYDNTGELFFGEGSRLTVL.

This clonotype was counted ten times or more. The rearrangement links TRBV27 to TRBJ1-1; D not resolved. Trimming removed 3 bases at V and 7 bases at J, with 12 bases between. This CDR3 is 13 amino acids long. Germline values: CDR1 MNHEY, CDR2 SMNVEV (reference sequence). The CDR3 DNA follows: TGTGCCAGCAGTTTTGGGGAAGGTGGTGAAGCTTTCTTT. It yields the protein CASSFGEGGEAFF.

By sample share, this clonotype is medium-sized. The chain's CDR3 is CASSTDSGELFF. The CDR3, as DNA: TGTGCCAGCAGCACCGATAGCGGGGAGCTGTTTTTT. V is TRBV5-5 and J is TRBJ2-2; D not certain. Per germline, CDR1 SGHKS and CDR2 YYEKEE (reference sequence). The V end lost 4 bases, the J end lost 7 bases, and 8 bases lay between the germline ends. The CDR3 is made up of 12 amino acids. The full variable domain, completed using reference TRBV5-5 and TRBJ2-2, is DAGVTQSPTHLIKTRGQQVTLRCSPISGHKSVSWYQQVLGQGPQFIFQYYEKEERGRGNFPDRFSARQFPNYSSELNVNALLLGDSALYLCASSTDSGELFFGEGSRLTVL.

This clonotype showed up just a few times. The chain uses TRBV6-2 or TRBV6-3 and TRBJ2-3, with D possibly matching TRBD2 (5 bases). Germline V gene sequence: CDR1 MNHEY, CDR2 SVGEGT. Trimming stripped 4 bases from V and 2 bases from J, with 22 bases between. This CDR3 is 18 amino acids long. CDR3 nucleotide sequence: TGTGCCAGCAGTTCCGTACTAGTGCCCGGGAAGGTCACAGATACGCAGTATTTT. Amino acids: CASSSVLVPGKVTDTQYF.

This clonotype came up many times. The gene calls are TRBV6-1 and TRBJ1-5; no clear D gene. Per the germline V gene, CDR1 is MNHNS and CDR2 is SASEGT. The CDR3 has 13 amino acids. The V end lost 5 bases, the J end lost 2 bases, and 7 bases lay between the germline ends. The chain's CDR3 is CASSYGGNQPQHF. CDR3 bases: TGTGCCAGCAGTTACGGCGGCAATCAGCCCCAGCATTTT.

The chain combines TRBV9 with TRBJ2-1; 8 nucleotides match TRBD1. Trimming at V came to 4 bases and at J to 5 bases, leaving 5 bases not matched to a gene. CDR3 length: 14 residues. Germline values: CDR1 SGDLS, CDR2 YYNGEE. CDR3 amino acids: CASSMDRVNNEQFF. CDR3 bases: TGTGCCAGCAGCATGGACAGGGTGAACAATGAGCAGTTCTTC.

In its sample, this clonotype was seen many times. The V call is TRBV27, the J call TRBJ2-4, with D unresolved. Trimming removed 6 bases from V and 6 bases from J, with 18 bases in between. The CDR3 is 15 residues long. Germline CDR1 reads MNHEY; CDR2 reads SMNVEV (reference sequence). The CDR3 sequence is CASSPHRTGGNIQYF. The CDR3 nucleotides read TGTGCCAGCAGCCCCCACCGAACTGGCGGAAACATTCAGTACTTC.

This clonotype was found a few times. The chain employs TRBV6-1 and TRBJ2-7, with D possibly being TRBD2 (6 bases). Germline V gene sequence: CDR1 MNHNS, CDR2 SASEGT. V was trimmed by 2 bases and J by 3 bases, leaving 11 bases between them. This CDR3 is built from 14 residues. The CDR3 sequence is CASSEYGSGYEQYV. DNA for the CDR3: TGTGCCAGCAGTGAATATGGTAGCGGCTACGAGCAGTACGTC.

This clonotype is categorized as medium-sized. The J gene is TRBJ1-5, the V gene TRBV20-1; D unresolved. This CDR3 has 12 residues. Between the trimmed V and J ends, which lost 2 bases and 2 bases, there was a span of 4 bases. Germline CDR1 reads DFQATT; CDR2 reads SNEGSKA (reference sequence). CDR3 sequence: CSARQGNQPQHF. The CDR3 DNA follows: TGCAGTGCTAGACAGGGCAATCAGCCCCAGCATTTT.

The chain has TRBV7-9 and TRBJ2-1; 7 bases line up with TRBD1. V shed 7 bases, J shed 7 bases, and the junction held 13 bases outside the gene matches. The CDR3 length is 15 residues. The V gene's germline CDR1 is SEHNR and CDR2 FQNEAQ (reference sequence). CDR3 region: CASIATGQQGNEQFF. DNA for the CDR3: TGTGCCAGCATCGCGACAGGGCAACAGGGTAATGAGCAGTTCTTC.

This clonotype has just a few counts. The chain carries TRBV18 and TRBJ2-3; no firm D call. Germline loops: CDR1 KGHSH, CDR2 LQKENI. Between the trimmed V and J ends, which lost 5 bases and 4 bases, there was a span of 10 bases. The CDR3 totals 13 residues. CDR3 coding DNA: TGTGCCAGCTCAGCACAGTACCCAGATACGCAGTATTTT. This encodes CASSAQYPDTQYF.

This clonotype showed up just a few times. The chain employs TRBV9 and TRBJ2-5, with TRBD2 matching over 13 bases. Germline CDR1 and CDR2: SGDLS and YYNGEE. V dropped 0 bases and J dropped 7; count of bases not matched to a gene: 9. The CDR3 has 17 residues. The CDR3 loop is CASSVEWTSGGGGTQYF. CDR3 DNA sequence: TGTGCCAGCAGCGTAGAATGGACTAGCGGGGGCGGAGGGACCCAGTACTTC.

By share, this clonotype ranks as medium-sized (0.01 to 0.1%). The V call is TRBV2, the J call TRBJ1-1; no clear D gene. Trimming cost V 7 bases and J 1 base, with 10 bases left between them. Germline-derived CDR1 and CDR2 are SNHLY and FYNNEI. The CDR3 is made up of 13 amino acids. CDR3 region: CASIIQWNTEAFF. The CDR3 DNA reads as TGTGCCAGCATAATCCAGTGGAACACTGAAGCTTTCTTT.

This clonotype turned up a few times. V is TRBV27 and J is TRBJ1-4; TRBD1 is a possible D gene (5 bases). Trimming took 6 bases from V and 0 from J, leaving 14 bases between them. CDR3 length: 16 residues. The V gene's germline CDR1 is MNHEY and CDR2 SMNVEV (reference sequence). The CDR3, as DNA: TGTGCCAGCAGGGACAAGCGGACCGCAACTAATGAAAAACTGTTTTTT. Its protein product is CASRDKRTATNEKLFF.